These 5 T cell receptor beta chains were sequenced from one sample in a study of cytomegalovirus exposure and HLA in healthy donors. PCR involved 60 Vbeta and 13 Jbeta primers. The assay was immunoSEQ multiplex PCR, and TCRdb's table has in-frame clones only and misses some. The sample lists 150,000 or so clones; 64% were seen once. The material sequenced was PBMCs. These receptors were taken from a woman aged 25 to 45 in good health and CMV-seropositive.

The CDR3 nucleotides read TGTGCCAGTAGTATATTGCTTTTGGGCCCAGATACGCAGTATTTT. Amino acid sequence: CASSILLLGPDTQYF. The J gene is TRBJ2-3, the V gene TRBV19, with no clear D. The germline gives CDR1 LNHDA, CDR2 SQIVND (reference sequence). Trimming removed 2 bases from V and 4 bases from J, with 13 bases in between. This CDR3 spans 15 amino acids.

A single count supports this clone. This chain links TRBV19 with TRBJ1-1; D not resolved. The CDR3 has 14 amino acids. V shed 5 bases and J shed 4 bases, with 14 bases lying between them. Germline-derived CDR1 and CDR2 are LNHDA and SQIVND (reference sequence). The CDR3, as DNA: TGTGCCAGTAGTGGCCGCGGGTTGCCCACTGAAGCTTTCTTT. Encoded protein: CASSGRGLPTEAFF.

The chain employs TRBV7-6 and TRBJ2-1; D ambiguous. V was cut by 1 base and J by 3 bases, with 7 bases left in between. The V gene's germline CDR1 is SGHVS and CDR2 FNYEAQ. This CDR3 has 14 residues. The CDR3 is CASSLGGDYNEQFF. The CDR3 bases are TGTGCCAGCAGCTTAGGCGGAGACTACAATGAGCAGTTCTTC. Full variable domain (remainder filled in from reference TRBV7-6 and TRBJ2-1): GAGVSQSPRYKVTKRGQDVALRCDPISGHVSLYWYRQALGQGPEFLTYFNYEAQQDKSGLPNDRFSAERPEGSISTLTIQRTEQRDSAMYRCASSLGGDYNEQFFGPGTRLTVL.

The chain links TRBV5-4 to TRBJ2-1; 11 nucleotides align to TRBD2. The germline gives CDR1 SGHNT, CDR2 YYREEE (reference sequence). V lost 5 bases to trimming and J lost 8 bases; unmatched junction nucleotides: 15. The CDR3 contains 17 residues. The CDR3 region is CASSGLAGGFSPDEQFF. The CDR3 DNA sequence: TGTGCCAGCAGTGGGCTAGCGGGGGGCTTTTCTCCCGATGAGCAGTTCTTC.

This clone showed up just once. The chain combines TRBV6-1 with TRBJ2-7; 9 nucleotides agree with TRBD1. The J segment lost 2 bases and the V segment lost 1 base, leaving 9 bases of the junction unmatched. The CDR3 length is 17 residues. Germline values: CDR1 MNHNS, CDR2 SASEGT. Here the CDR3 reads CASSEGPQGAVPYEQYF. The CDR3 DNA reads TGTGCCAGCAGTGAAGGCCCACAGGGGGCTGTCCCCTACGAGCAGTACTTC.